This TCR beta chain was sequenced for a study of blood T cell repertoires in COVID-19. The method was immunoSEQ multiplex PCR; TCRdb's version includes in-frame clones alone and lacks a portion of them. The sample has some 350,000 clones, 70% to 90% seen once; the top ten hold about 3%. Germline trimming cut 3 bases from V and 4 bases from J; bases unmatched to any gene: 4. The length of the CDR3 is 15 residues. The V gene's germline CDR1 is WSHSY and CDR2 SAAADI. The material sequenced was peripheral blood. The chain has TRBV10-2 and TRBJ2-1; 9 nucleotides line up with TRBD2. This receptor was identified in a woman between 25 and 40 years old with COVID-19, enrolled during active disease. The CDR3: CASSDGGGAYNEQFF. CDR3 nucleotides: TGCGCCAGCAGTGACGGCGGGGGGGCGTACAATGAGCAGTTCTTC.